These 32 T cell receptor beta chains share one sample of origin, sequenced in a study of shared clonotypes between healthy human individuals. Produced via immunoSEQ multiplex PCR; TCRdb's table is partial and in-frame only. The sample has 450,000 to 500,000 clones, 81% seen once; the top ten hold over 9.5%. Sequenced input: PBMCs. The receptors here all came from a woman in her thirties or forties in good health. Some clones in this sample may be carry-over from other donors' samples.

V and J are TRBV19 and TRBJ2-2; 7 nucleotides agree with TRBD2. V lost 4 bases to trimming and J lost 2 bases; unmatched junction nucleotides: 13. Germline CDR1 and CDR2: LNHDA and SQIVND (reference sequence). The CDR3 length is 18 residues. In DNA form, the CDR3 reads TGTGCCAGTAGTACCAATAATCTAGCGGCCATAAACACCGGGGAGCTGTTTTTT. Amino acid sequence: CASSTNNLAAINTGELFF.

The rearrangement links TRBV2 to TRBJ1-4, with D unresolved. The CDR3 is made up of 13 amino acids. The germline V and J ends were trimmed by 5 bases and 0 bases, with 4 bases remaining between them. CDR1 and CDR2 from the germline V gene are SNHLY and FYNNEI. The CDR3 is CASSRTTNEKLFF. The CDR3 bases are TGTGCCAGCAGTCGTACAACTAATGAAAAACTGTTTTTT.

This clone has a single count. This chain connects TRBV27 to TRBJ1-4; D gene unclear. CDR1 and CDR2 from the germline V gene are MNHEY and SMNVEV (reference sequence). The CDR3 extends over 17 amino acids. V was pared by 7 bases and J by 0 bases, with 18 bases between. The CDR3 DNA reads TGTGCCAGCACCTTGTCCGGGAGTTTGGCAACTAATGAAAAACTGTTTTTT. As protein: CASTLSGSLATNEKLFF.

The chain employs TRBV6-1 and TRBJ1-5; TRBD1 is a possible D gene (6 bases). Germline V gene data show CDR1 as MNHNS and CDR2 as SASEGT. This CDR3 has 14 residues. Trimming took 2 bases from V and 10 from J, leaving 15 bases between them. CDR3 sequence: CASSEREGVLPQHF. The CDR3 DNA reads TGTGCCAGCAGTGAAAGGGAGGGGGTTCTACCCCAGCATTTT.

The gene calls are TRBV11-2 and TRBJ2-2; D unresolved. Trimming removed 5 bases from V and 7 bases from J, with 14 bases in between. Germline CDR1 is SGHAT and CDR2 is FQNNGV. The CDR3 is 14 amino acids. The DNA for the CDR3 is TGTGCCAGCAGCCCAACAGAGGCCGGCGGGGAGCTGTTTTTT. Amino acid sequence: CASSPTEAGGELFF. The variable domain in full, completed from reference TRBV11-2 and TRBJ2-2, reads EAGVAQSPRYKIIEKRQSVAFWCNPISGHATLYWYQQILGQGPKLLIQFQNNGVVDDSQLPKDRFSAERLKGVDSTLKIQPAKLEDSAVYLCASSPTEAGGELFFGEGSRLTVL.

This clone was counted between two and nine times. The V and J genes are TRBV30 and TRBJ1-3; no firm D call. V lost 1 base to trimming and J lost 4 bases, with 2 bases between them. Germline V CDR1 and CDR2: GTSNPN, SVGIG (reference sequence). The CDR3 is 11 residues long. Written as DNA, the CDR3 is TGTGCCTGGAGTGCAGGAAACACCATATATTTT. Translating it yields CAWSAGNTIYF.

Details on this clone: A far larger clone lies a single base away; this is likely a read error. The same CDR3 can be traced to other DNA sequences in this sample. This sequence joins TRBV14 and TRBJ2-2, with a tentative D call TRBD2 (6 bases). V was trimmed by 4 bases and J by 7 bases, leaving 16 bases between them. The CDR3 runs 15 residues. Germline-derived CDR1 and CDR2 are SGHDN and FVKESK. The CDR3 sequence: CASSLGLAGFGELFF. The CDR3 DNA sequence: TGTGCCAGCAGCCTGGGACTGGCGGGTTTCGGGGAGCTGTTTTTT.

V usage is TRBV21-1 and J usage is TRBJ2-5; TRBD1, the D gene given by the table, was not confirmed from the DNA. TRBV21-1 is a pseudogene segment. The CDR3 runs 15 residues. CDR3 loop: CASTKRGGQGETQYF. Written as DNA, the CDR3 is TGTGCCAGCACCAAAAGGGGGGGACAGGGAGAGACCCAGTACTTC.

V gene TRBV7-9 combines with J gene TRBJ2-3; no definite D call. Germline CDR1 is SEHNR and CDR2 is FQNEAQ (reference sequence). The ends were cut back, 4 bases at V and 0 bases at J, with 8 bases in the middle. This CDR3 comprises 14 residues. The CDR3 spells CASSSKPSTDTQYF. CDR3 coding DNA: TGTGCCAGCAGCTCGAAACCCAGCACAGATACGCAGTATTTT. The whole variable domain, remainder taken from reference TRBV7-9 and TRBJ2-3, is DTGVSQNPRHKITKRGQNVTFRCDPISEHNRLYWYRQTLGQGPEFLTYFQNEAQLEKSRLLSDRFSAERPKGSFSTLEIQRTEQGDSAMYLCASSSKPSTDTQYFGPGTRLTVL.

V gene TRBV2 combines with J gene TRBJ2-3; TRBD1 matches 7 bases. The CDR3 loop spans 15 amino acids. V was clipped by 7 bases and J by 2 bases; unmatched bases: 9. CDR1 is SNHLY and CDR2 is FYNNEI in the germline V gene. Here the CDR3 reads CASTDDRANTDTQYF. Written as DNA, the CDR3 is TGTGCCAGCACTGACGACAGGGCCAACACAGATACGCAGTATTTT.

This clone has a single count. The CDR3 spells CATSRAYDYGYTF. The CDR3 DNA is TGTGCCACCAGCAGAGCTTACGACTATGGCTACACCTTC. The V and J genes are TRBV15 and TRBJ1-2; D gene unclear. Trimming removed 1 base at V and 3 bases at J, with 6 bases between. The CDR3 consists of 13 residues. Per germline, CDR1 LNHNV and CDR2 YYDKDF (reference sequence).

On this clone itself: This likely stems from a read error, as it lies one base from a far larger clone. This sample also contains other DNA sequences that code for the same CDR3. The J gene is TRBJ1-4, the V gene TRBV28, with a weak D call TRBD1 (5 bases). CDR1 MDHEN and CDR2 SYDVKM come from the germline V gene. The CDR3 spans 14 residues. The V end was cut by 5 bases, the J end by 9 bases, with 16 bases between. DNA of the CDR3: TGTGCCAGCAGTCTAGGGGCAGGGACCCAAAAACTGTTTTTT. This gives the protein CASSLGAGTQKLFF. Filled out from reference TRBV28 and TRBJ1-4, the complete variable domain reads DVKVTQSSRYLVKRTGEKVFLECVQDMDHENMFWYRQDPGLGLRLIYFSYDVKMKEKGDIPEGYSVSREKKERFSLILESASTNQTSMYLCASSLGAGTQKLFFGSGTQLSVL.

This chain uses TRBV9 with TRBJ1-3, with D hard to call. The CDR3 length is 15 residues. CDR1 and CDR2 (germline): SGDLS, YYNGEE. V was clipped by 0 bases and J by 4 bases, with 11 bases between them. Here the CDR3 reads CASSVDPEDGNTIYF. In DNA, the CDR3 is TGTGCCAGCAGCGTAGATCCGGAGGACGGAAACACCATATATTTT.

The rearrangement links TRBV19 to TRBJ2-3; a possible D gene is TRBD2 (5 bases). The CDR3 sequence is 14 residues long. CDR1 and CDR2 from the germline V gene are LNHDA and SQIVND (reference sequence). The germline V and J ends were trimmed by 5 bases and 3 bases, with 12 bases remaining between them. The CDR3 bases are TGTGCCAGTAGTCGAGTAACGGGGACAGATACGCAGTATTTT. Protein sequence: CASSRVTGTDTQYF.

The CDR3 region has the DNA TGTGCCAGCAGTCAGACAAGTAGCAATCAGCCCCAGCATTTT. It encodes CASSQTSSNQPQHF. The chain uses TRBV28 and TRBJ1-5, with D uncertain. Deletions cut 5 bases from V and 0 bases from J, with 8 bases between. Germline-derived CDR1 and CDR2 are MDHEN and SYDVKM. The CDR3 length is 14 residues.

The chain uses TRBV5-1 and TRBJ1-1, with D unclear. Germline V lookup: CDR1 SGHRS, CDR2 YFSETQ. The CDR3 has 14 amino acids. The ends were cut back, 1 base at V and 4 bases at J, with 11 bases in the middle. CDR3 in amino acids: CASSLKGPSTEAFF. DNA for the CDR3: TGCGCCAGCAGCTTGAAGGGCCCGAGCACTGAAGCTTTCTTT.

Here the CDR3 DNA reads TGTGCCAGCAGTTTACTGAGGGGACTCCTTAGCAATCAGCCCCAGCATTTT. Translating gives CASSLLRGLLSNQPQHF. The chain couples TRBV28 to TRBJ1-5; D is possibly TRBD1 (5 bases). CDR1 and CDR2 from the germline V gene are MDHEN and SYDVKM. The CDR3 has 17 amino acids. Trimming took 2 bases from V and 0 from J, leaving 14 bases between them.

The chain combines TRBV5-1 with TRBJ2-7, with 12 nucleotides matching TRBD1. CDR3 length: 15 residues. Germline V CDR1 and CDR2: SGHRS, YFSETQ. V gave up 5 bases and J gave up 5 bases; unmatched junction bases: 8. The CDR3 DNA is TGCGCCAGCAGTGAGCCCGGGACAGGGGGCGACGAGCAGTACTTC. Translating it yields CASSEPGTGGDEQYF.

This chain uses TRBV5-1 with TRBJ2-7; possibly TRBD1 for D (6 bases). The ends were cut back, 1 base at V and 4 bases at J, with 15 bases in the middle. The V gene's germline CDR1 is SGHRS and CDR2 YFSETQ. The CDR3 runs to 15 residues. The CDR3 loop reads CASSLMGDRLYEQYF. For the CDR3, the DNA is TGCGCCAGCAGCTTGATGGGTGACAGGTTGTACGAGCAGTACTTC.

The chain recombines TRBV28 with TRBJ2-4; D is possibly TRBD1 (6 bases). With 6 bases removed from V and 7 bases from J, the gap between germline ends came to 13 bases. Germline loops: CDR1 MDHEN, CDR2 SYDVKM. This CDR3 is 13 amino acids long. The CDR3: CASSPDSRNIQYF. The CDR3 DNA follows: TGTGCCAGCAGCCCGGACAGCCGCAACATTCAGTACTTC.

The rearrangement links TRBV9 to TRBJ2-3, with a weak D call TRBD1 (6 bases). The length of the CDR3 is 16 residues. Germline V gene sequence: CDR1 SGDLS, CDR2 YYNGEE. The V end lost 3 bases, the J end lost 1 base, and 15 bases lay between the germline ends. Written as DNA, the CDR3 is TGTGCCAGCAGCGCGAGGGACATTTCAGGCACAGATACGCAGTATTTT. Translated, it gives CASSARDISGTDTQYF.

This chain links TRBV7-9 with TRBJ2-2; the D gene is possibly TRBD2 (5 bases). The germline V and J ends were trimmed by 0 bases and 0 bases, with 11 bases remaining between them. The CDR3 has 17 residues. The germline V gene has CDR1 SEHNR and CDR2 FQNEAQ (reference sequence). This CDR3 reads CASSLAGGRPNTGELFF. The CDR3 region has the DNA TGTGCCAGCAGCTTAGCCGGCGGGCGTCCGAACACCGGGGAGCTGTTTTTT.

The CDR3 DNA reads TGCAGCACTTCCGGGACTAGCGAAACTGAGCAGTTCTTC. Encoded protein: CSTSGTSETEQFF. The chain carries TRBV29-1 and TRBJ2-1; 10 nucleotides align to TRBD2. Germline lookup yields CDR1 SQVTM and CDR2 ANQGSEA. Trimming at V came to 8 bases and at J to 9 bases, leaving 10 bases not matched to a gene. The CDR3 loop spans 13 amino acids.

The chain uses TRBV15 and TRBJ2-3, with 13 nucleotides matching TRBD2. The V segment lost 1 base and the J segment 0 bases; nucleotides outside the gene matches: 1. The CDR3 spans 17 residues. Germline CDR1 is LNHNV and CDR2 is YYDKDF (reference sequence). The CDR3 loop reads CATSRGTSGRSTDTQYF. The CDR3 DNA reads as TGTGCCACCAGCAGAGGGACTAGCGGGAGAAGCACAGATACGCAGTATTTT.

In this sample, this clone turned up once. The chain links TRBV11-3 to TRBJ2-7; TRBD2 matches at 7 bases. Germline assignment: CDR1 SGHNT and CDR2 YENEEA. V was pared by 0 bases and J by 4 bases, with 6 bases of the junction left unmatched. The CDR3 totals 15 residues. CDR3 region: CASSLEAGEGYEQYF. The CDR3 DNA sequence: TGTGCCAGCAGCTTAGAGGCGGGAGAAGGGTACGAGCAGTACTTC.

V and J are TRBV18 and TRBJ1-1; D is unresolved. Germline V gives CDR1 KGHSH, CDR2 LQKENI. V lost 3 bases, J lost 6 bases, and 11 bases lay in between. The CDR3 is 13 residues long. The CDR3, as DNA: TGTGCCAGCTCACCCACCCTTGGTGCTGAAGCTTTCTTT. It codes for CASSPTLGAEAFF.

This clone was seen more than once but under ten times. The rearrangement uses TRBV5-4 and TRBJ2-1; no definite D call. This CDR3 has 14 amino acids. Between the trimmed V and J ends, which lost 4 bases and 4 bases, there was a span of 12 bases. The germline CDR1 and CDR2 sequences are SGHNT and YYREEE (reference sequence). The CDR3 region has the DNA TGTGCCAGCAGCCTGAGAAACCAATACAATGAGCAGTTCTTC. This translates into CASSLRNQYNEQFF.

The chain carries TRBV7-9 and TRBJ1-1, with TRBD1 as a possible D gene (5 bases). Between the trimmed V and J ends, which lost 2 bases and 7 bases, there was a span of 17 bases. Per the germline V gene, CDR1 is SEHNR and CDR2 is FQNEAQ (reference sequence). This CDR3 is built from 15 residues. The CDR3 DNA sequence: TGTGCCAGCAGCTTACAACTCCCAACTCAGGGTGAAGCTTTCTTT. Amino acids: CASSLQLPTQGEAFF.

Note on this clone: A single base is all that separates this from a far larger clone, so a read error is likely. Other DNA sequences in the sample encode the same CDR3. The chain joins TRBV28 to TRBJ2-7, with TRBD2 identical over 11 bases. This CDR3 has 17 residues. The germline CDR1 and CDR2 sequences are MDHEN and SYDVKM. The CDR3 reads CASSRLGLAGFSYEQYF. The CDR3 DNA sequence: TGTGCCAGCAGCCGACTCGGACTAGCGGGCTTCTCCTACGAGCAGTACTTT.

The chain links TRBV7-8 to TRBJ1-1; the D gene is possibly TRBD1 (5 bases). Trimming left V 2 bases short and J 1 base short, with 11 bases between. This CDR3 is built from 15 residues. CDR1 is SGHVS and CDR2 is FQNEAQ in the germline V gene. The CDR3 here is CASSLWAGRNTEAFF. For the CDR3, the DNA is TGTGCCAGCAGCTTATGGGCAGGGAGGAACACTGAAGCTTTCTTT. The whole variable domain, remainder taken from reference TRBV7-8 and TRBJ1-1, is GAGVSQSPRYKVAKRGQDVALRCDPISGHVSLFWYQQALGQGPEFLTYFQNEAQLDKSGLPSDRFFAERPEGSVSTLKIQRTQQEDSAVYLCASSLWAGRNTEAFFGQGTRLTVV.

The CDR3: CASSPRVYGYTF. CDR3 coding DNA: TGTGCCAGCAGTCCCAGGGTATATGGCTACACCTTC. This chain joins TRBV6-1 and TRBJ1-2; TRBD1 might be the D (5 bases). Germline V gene lookup returns CDR1 MNHNS and CDR2 SASEGT. Deletions cut 5 bases from V and 5 bases from J, with 9 bases between. The CDR3 is 12 amino acids.

The chain's CDR3 is CASSFHTDTQYF. Written as DNA, the CDR3 is TGTGCCAGCAGCTTTCACACAGATACGCAGTATTTT. J is TRBJ2-3 and V is TRBV11-2; no definite D call. The CDR3 sequence is 12 residues long. From germline, CDR1 is SGHAT and CDR2 FQNNGV. Deletions cut 3 bases from V and 2 bases from J, with 3 bases between.